This TCR beta chain is from a study of blood T cell repertoires in COVID-19. In the study overall: COVID-19 samples from acute and convalescent phases originated in the United States, Italy and Spain. The analysed material was cDNA or gDNA that came from T cells, B-cell-depleted T cells, or PBMCs.

Sequencing used immunoSEQ multiplex PCR; TCRdb keeps in-frame clones, though not all of them. The repertoire consists of about 25,000 clones, with roughly 94% occurring once and the leading ten covering 3.5% to 5%. The length of the CDR3 is 14 residues. Germline assignment: CDR1 MNHEY and CDR2 SMNVEV (reference sequence). The germline V and J ends were trimmed by 4 bases and 9 bases, with 16 bases remaining between them. The chain joins TRBV27 to TRBJ2-1; a possible D gene is TRBD2 (5 bases). Material for sequencing was peripheral blood. The receptor comes from a human donor with active COVID-19. The donor label of this sample is uncertain. CDR3 in amino acids: CASSYQAGWSEQFF. The CDR3 nucleotides read TGTGCCAGCAGTTACCAGGCGGGTTGGAGTGAGCAGTTCTTC.